The 30 T cell receptor beta chains presented below share a single source sample, sequenced in a study of blood T cell repertoires in COVID-19. The assay was immunoSEQ multiplex PCR, and TCRdb's table has in-frame clones only and misses some. The profile shows 300,000 to 350,000 clones, about 93% of them singletons. The sequenced sample was peripheral blood. These receptors all come from a woman between 25 and 40 years old with COVID-19, enrolled during active disease.

This chain links TRBV29-1 with TRBJ2-5, with 8 bases matching TRBD2. This CDR3 spans 13 amino acids. Germline trimming cut 8 bases from V and 4 bases from J; bases unmatched to any gene: 9. Looked up from germline, CDR1 is SQVTM and CDR2 is ANQGSEA. The CDR3 DNA is TGCAGCTCCGATCGGGAGGGCGGAGAGACCCAGTACTTC. This translates into CSSDREGGETQYF. Full variable domain (rest looked up from reference TRBV29-1 and TRBJ2-5): SAVISQKPSRDICQRGTSLTIQCQVDSQVTMMFWYRQQPGQSLTLIATANQGSEATYESGFVIDKFPISRPNLTFSTLTVSNMSPEDSSIYLCSSDREGGETQYFGPGTRLLVL.

The V and J genes are TRBV10-3 and TRBJ2-5, with D possibly TRBD2 on 6 matching bases. V lost 5 bases and J lost 3, with 10 bases in between. From germline, CDR1 is ENHRY and CDR2 SYGVKD. CDR3 length equals 13 residues. This CDR3 is CAISPGLEETQYF. CDR3 sequence (DNA): TGTGCCATCAGTCCGGGACTCGAAGAGACCCAGTACTTC.

The chain uses TRBV30 and TRBJ2-2; 11 bases fit TRBD2. The V gene's germline CDR1 is GTSNPN and CDR2 SVGIG (reference sequence). Trimming cost V 4 bases and J 3 bases; bases outside gene matches: 1. CDR3 length equals 14 residues. The CDR3 DNA reads as TGTGCCTGGATGGGACTAGCGGACACCGGGGAGCTGTTTTTT. It encodes CAWMGLADTGELFF. The full variable domain, in which reference TRBV30 and TRBJ2-2 provide the parts outside the CDR3, is SQTIHQWPATLVQPVGSPLSLECTVEGTSNPNLYWYRQAAGRGLQLLFYSVGIGQISSEVPQNLSASRPQDRQFILSSKKLLLSDSGFYLCAWMGLADTGELFFGEGSRLTVL.

The chain employs TRBV5-1 and TRBJ2-5; 7 bases agree with TRBD2. Germline V gene data show CDR1 as SGHRS and CDR2 as YFSETQ. The CDR3 has 14 amino acids. Trimming at V came to 2 bases and at J to 4 bases, leaving 5 bases not matched to a gene. Here the CDR3 DNA reads TGCGCCAGCAGCTTCGGGGGAGGGGCAGAGACCCAGTACTTC. This gives the protein CASSFGGGAETQYF. Looking up the rest from reference TRBV5-1 and TRBJ2-5 gives the full variable domain: KAGVTQTPRYLIKTRGQQVTLSCSPISGHRSVSWYQQTPGQGLQFLFEYFSETQRNKGNFPGRFSGRQFSNSRSEMNVSTLELGDSALYLCASSFGGGAETQYFGPGTRLLVL.

A single count supports this clone. This chain uses TRBV15 with TRBJ1-5, with D possibly being TRBD1 (6 bases). Germline V lookup: CDR1 LNHNV, CDR2 YYDKDF (reference sequence). This CDR3 is built from 17 residues. Between the trimmed V and J ends, which lost 1 base and 4 bases, there was a span of 17 bases. CDR3 DNA: TGTGCCACCAGCAGAGGCCACAGGGAATTGATTAATCAGCCCCAGCATTTT. Translation: CATSRGHRELINQPQHF.

This chain uses TRBV5-6 with TRBJ1-4; a weak D match, TRBD1 (5 bases). CDR1 is SGHDT, CDR2 YYEEEE, per germline. This CDR3 spans 14 amino acids. Trimming removed 1 base at V and 5 bases at J, with 9 bases between. CDR3 in DNA: TGTGCCAGCAGCTTGTGGCCAGGGAATGAAAAACTGTTTTTT. Translated, it gives CASSLWPGNEKLFF.

For the CDR3, the DNA is TGTGCCAGCTCGCAGGCCTATCAGCCCCAGCATTTT. It codes for CASSQAYQPQHF. The chain joins TRBV28 to TRBJ1-5; D call uncertain. This CDR3 is built from 12 residues. Germline assignment: CDR1 MDHEN and CDR2 SYDVKM. V dropped 8 bases and J dropped 5 bases, with 10 bases sitting between them. Full variable domain (remainder filled in from reference TRBV28 and TRBJ1-5): DVKVTQSSRYLVKRTGEKVFLECVQDMDHENMFWYRQDPGLGLRLIYFSYDVKMKEKGDIPEGYSVSREKKERFSLILESASTNQTSMYLCASSQAYQPQHFGDGTRLSIL.

V is TRBV6-4 and J is TRBJ2-6; TRBD1 might be the D (6 bases). Per the germline V gene, CDR1 is MRHNA and CDR2 is SNTAGT. Trimming cost V 5 bases and J 0 bases, with 14 bases left between them. The CDR3 spans 17 residues. The CDR3 DNA sequence: TGTGCCAGCAGTCCATCAGGGGACATCTCTGGGGCCAACGTCCTGACTTTC. This gives the protein CASSPSGDISGANVLTF.

This clone was counted once. This chain links TRBV30 with TRBJ1-5, with 7 nucleotides matching TRBD1. The CDR3 spans 16 residues. Germline V gene sequence: CDR1 GTSNPN, CDR2 SVGIG (reference sequence). V shed 1 base and J 0 bases; nucleotides not matched to a gene: 6. This chain's CDR3 is CAWSDRGGFSNQPQHF. CDR3 sequence (DNA): TGTGCCTGGAGTGACAGGGGCGGGTTTAGCAATCAGCCCCAGCATTTT.

This chain uses TRBV2 with TRBJ2-6; TRBD1 aligns across 8 bases. V shed 4 bases and J 0 bases; nucleotides not matched to a gene: 14. CDR3 length: 20 amino acids. The germline gives CDR1 SNHLY, CDR2 FYNNEI. CDR3 bases: TGTGCCAGCAGTGGGTCTAGCTTCGGGACAGGTCCCTCTGGGGCCAACGTCCTGACTTTC. Translating gives CASSGSSFGTGPSGANVLTF.

V usage is TRBV3-1 (or the pseudogene TRBV3-2) and J usage is TRBJ2-7, with TRBD2 as a possible D gene (7 bases). Germline CDR1 and CDR2: LGHDT and YNNKEL (reference sequence). The CDR3 covers 17 residues. Trimming left V 0 bases short and J 0 bases short, with 15 bases between. CDR3 residues: CASSQDGGREISYEQYF. The CDR3 coding sequence is TGTGCCAGCAGCCAAGATGGGGGGCGGGAGATCTCCTACGAGCAGTACTTC.

The J gene is TRBJ2-7, the V gene TRBV29-1; the match to TRBD2 covers 10 bases. CDR1 SQVTM and CDR2 ANQGSEA come from the germline V gene. The CDR3 consists of 13 residues. Germline trimming cut 6 bases from V and 2 bases from J; bases unmatched to any gene: 4. In nucleotides, the CDR3 is TGCAGCGTGCGGACTAGCGGACCCTACGAGCAGTACTTC. Encoded protein: CSVRTSGPYEQYF.

The rearrangement uses TRBV14 and TRBJ1-6; D unclear. The CDR3 is made up of 12 amino acids. CDR1 is SGHDN, CDR2 FVKESK, per germline. Trimming pared 5 bases from V and 7 bases from J, leaving 6 bases between. CDR3 protein: CASSWPNSPLHF. As DNA, the CDR3 is TGTGCCAGCAGCTGGCCCAATTCACCCCTCCACTTT.

The rearrangement joins TRBV5-1 to TRBJ2-3; a possible D gene is TRBD1 (5 bases). Germline CDR1 SGHRS, CDR2 YFSETQ. The CDR3 has 16 residues. Between the trimmed V and J ends, which lost 0 bases and 0 bases, there was a span of 11 bases. CDR3 in DNA: TGCGCCAGCAGCTTGGTCGGACAAGGGAGCACAGATACGCAGTATTTT. This encodes CASSLVGQGSTDTQYF.

For this clone: Other nucleotide sequences in the sample specify the same CDR3. Here the CDR3 reads CASSLGLAGGQETQYF. CDR3 DNA sequence: TGCGCCAGCAGCTTGGGACTAGCGGGGGGCCAAGAGACCCAGTACTTC. The chain carries TRBV5-1 and TRBJ2-5; 13 nucleotides align to TRBD2. The CDR3 is made up of 16 amino acids. The J segment lost 1 base and the V segment lost 0 bases, leaving 0 bases of the junction unmatched. CDR1 is SGHRS and CDR2 is YFSETQ in the germline V gene.

The J gene is TRBJ2-1, the V gene TRBV9; the D is unclear. V lost 3 bases to trimming and J lost 2 bases, with 6 bases between them. CDR3 length: 13 residues. The germline V gene has CDR1 SGDLS and CDR2 YYNGEE. This CDR3 is CASSGSPYNEQFF. In DNA, the CDR3 is TGTGCCAGCAGCGGGAGCCCCTACAATGAGCAGTTCTTC.

The rearrangement uses TRBV27 and TRBJ2-1, with D possibly matching TRBD1 (7 bases). The V end lost 2 bases, the J end lost 2 bases, and 16 bases lay between the germline ends. Germline V lookup: CDR1 MNHEY, CDR2 SMNVEV (reference sequence). CDR3 length equals 17 residues. The CDR3 bases are TGTGCCAGCAGTTTAATTGGAGCAGGGGGGCCCTACAATGAGCAGTTCTTC. The encoded protein is CASSLIGAGGPYNEQFF.

The chain has TRBV5-1 and TRBJ1-4; 7 positions agree with TRBD1. Germline CDR1 and CDR2: SGHRS and YFSETQ. This CDR3 is 16 amino acids long. J gave up 2 bases and V 4 bases, and 8 bases lay outside the gene matches. The CDR3 bases are TGCGCCAGCAGCCCAAACAGGGGATCGACTAATGAAAAACTGTTTTTT. Translated: CASSPNRGSTNEKLFF.

The V and J genes are TRBV9 and TRBJ2-1; 8 bases align to TRBD2. The CDR3 has 16 residues. Losses at the gene ends were 4 bases for V and 4 bases for J; bases not matched to a gene: 10. Germline V gene sequence: CDR1 SGDLS, CDR2 YYNGEE. Here the CDR3 DNA reads TGTGCCAGCAGCCTTGTAGAGAGCGGGAGTTACAATGAGCAGTTCTTC. Translated: CASSLVESGSYNEQFF.

This clone was recorded a few times. This chain links TRBV7-2 with TRBJ2-7, with D unresolved. The V and J ends lost 3 bases and 6 bases respectively, with 12 bases between them. Germline V gene sequence: CDR1 SGHTA, CDR2 FQGNSA. The CDR3 runs to 13 residues. The CDR3 DNA reads TGTGCCAGCAGCTTCGAGCGTAGTGGCGAGCAGTACTTC. Its protein product is CASSFERSGEQYF.

This clone was seen a single time. The chain uses TRBV5-1 and TRBJ2-5, with a tentative D call TRBD1 (6 bases). The V end lost 4 bases, the J end lost 5 bases, and 12 bases lay between the germline ends. CDR3 length equals 13 residues. The germline V gene encodes CDR1 SGHRS and CDR2 YFSETQ. The CDR3 reads CASSPQGFETQYF. In nucleotides, the CDR3 is TGCGCCAGCAGCCCGCAGGGGTTCGAGACCCAGTACTTC.

The chain couples TRBV5-1 to TRBJ1-2, with D tentatively TRBD1 (6 bases). Germline V lookup: CDR1 SGHRS, CDR2 YFSETQ. The length of the CDR3 is 15 residues. V was trimmed by 0 bases and J by 1 base, leaving 10 bases between them. The CDR3 DNA follows: TGCGCCAGCAGCTTGGACGGACAGCATAACTATGGCTACACCTTC. As protein: CASSLDGQHNYGYTF.

This clone was observed once. V and J are TRBV30 and TRBJ1-2, with D uncertain. The ends were cut back, 2 bases at V and 5 bases at J, with 9 bases in the middle. This CDR3 contains 12 residues. Germline V gene data show CDR1 as GTSNPN and CDR2 as SVGIG (reference sequence). CDR3 region: CAWSHPVYGYTF. Here the CDR3 DNA reads TGTGCCTGGAGTCACCCAGTTTATGGCTACACCTTC.

This clone was recorded once. The chain has TRBV5-4 and TRBJ2-7; 8 nucleotides match TRBD1. Germline V gives CDR1 SGHNT, CDR2 YYREEE (reference sequence). V lost 0 bases, J lost 5 bases, and 4 bases stayed unmatched. This CDR3 has 14 amino acids. The CDR3 sequence: CASSLDQGAHEQYF. CDR3 sequence (DNA): TGTGCCAGCAGCTTGGACCAGGGGGCCCACGAGCAGTACTTC.

The rearrangement links TRBV30 to TRBJ1-2; TRBD1 is a possible D gene (5 bases). Between the trimmed V and J ends, which lost 4 bases and 4 bases, there was a span of 7 bases. Germline V gene data show CDR1 as GTSNPN and CDR2 as SVGIG (reference sequence). This CDR3 has 11 amino acids. CDR3 nucleotides: TGTGCCTGGACCCAGGGCTATGGCTACACCTTC. Protein product: CAWTQGYGYTF. Using reference TRBV30 and TRBJ1-2 for the parts outside the CDR3, the full variable domain is SQTIHQWPATLVQPVGSPLSLECTVEGTSNPNLYWYRQAAGRGLQLLFYSVGIGQISSEVPQNLSASRPQDRQFILSSKKLLLSDSGFYLCAWTQGYGYTFGSGTRLTVV.

The rearrangement joins TRBV2 to TRBJ2-7; D not certain. The CDR3 spans 14 residues. The V end was cut by 4 bases, the J end by 5 bases, with 15 bases between. Germline V gene data show CDR1 as SNHLY and CDR2 as FYNNEI. The CDR3 reads CASSGPRRRDEQYF. The CDR3 nucleotides read TGTGCCAGCAGTGGGCCGAGGCGCCGGGACGAGCAGTACTTC.

This clone turned up a few times. V and J are TRBV6-2 or TRBV6-3 and TRBJ2-5; 9 bases are a match to TRBD2. After removal of 0 bases from V and 1 base from J, the junction contained 0 bases not matched to a gene. This CDR3 is 15 amino acids long. Germline CDR1 reads MNHEY; CDR2 reads SVGEGT. The CDR3 DNA follows: TGTGCCAGCAGTTACTCTAGCGGGAGCCAAGAGACCCAGTACTTC. It translates to CASSYSSGSQETQYF.

A remark on this clone: At one end the junction does not follow the germline gene, possibly because of a read error. This chain connects TRBV7-2 to TRBJ2-4; 7 positions agree with TRBD2. The CDR3 is made up of 12 amino acids. CDR1 SGHTA and CDR2 FQGNSA come from the germline V gene. DNA of the CDR3: TGTGCCAGCAGCCCGGGGCGGGACTACCCTCTTTTC. It specifies CASSPGRDYPLF.

The chain combines TRBV7-9 with TRBJ2-5; D ambiguous. V was clipped by 2 bases and J by 5 bases, with 18 bases between them. CDR1 and CDR2 (germline): SEHNR, FQNEAQ (reference sequence). The CDR3 sequence is 16 residues long. The CDR3 protein is CASSLNPRGSGETQYF. The CDR3 region has the DNA TGTGCCAGCAGCTTAAATCCTCGAGGCAGTGGGGAGACCCAGTACTTC.

The J gene is TRBJ2-1, the V gene TRBV12-3 or TRBV12-4; D might be TRBD1 (5 bases). Trimming removed 6 bases at V and 7 bases at J, with 10 bases between. There are 12 residues in the CDR3. CDR3 sequence: CASRIQVNEQFF. DNA for the CDR3: TGTGCCAGCAGAATACAGGTGAATGAGCAGTTCTTC.